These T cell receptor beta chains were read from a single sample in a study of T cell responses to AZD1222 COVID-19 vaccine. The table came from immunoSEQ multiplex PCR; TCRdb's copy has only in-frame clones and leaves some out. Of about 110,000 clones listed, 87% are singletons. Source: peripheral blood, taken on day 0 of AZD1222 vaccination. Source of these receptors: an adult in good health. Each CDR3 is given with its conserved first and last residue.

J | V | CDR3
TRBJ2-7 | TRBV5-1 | CASSRNRLSGLGGFSYEQYF
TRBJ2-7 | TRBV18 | CASSPQTSGSYEQYF
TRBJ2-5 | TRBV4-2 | CASTRPDREQETQYF
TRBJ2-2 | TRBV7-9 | CASSLDNWAVANTGELFF
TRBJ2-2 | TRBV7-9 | CASSPWEATNTGELFF
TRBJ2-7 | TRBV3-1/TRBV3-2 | CASSQDLWDYEQYF
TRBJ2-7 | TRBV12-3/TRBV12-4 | CASSLNRGREQYF
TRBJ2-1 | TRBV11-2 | CASSSLSSVGFHEQFF
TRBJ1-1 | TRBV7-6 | CASSLDASREAFF
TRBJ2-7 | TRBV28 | CASSRPRGTSGRLRLSYEQYF
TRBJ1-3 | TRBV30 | CAWSGTAGNTIYF
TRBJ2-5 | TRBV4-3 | CASSQSGGGETQYF
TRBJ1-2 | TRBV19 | CASSMTGNYGYTF
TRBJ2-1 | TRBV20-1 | CSASPVPGRNEQFF
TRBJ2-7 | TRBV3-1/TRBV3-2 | CASSQRQGSYEQYF
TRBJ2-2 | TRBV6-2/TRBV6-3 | CASSYSSALAGGPGELFF
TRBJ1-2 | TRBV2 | CASSDPYSGYTF
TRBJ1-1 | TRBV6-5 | CASQPQGAEAFF
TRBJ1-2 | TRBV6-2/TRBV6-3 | CASSWGDSSYGYTF
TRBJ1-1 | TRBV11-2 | CASSLGGVEAFF
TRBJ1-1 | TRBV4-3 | CASSQGSLQLVNTEAFF
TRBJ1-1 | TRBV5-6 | CASSLYLRSEAFF
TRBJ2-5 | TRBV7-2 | CASSWGQGHRYF
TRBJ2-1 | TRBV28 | CASIKTPWSVNEQFF
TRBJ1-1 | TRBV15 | CATSRDGGFMNTEAFF
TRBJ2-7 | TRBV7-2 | CASSPRTVLHEQYF
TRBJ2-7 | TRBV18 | CASSNSGGPSYEQYF